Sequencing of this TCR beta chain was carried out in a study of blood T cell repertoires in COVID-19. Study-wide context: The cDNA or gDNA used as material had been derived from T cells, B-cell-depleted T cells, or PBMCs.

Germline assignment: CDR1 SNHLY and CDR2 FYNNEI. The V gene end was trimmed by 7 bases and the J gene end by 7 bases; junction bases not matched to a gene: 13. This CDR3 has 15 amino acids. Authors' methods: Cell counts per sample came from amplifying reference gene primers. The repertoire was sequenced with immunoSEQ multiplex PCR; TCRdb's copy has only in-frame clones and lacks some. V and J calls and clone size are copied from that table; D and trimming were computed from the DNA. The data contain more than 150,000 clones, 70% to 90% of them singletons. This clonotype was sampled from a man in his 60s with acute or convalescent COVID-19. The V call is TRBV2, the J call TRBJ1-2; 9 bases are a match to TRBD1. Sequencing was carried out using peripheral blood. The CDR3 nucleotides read TGTGCCAGCACGATAGCGGACAGGGGCGGGGTTGGCTACACCTTC. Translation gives CASTIADRGGVGYTF. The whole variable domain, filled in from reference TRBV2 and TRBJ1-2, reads EPEVTQTPSHQVTQMGQEVILRCVPISNHLYFYWYRQILGQKVEFLVSFYNNEISEKSEIFDDQFSVERPDGSNFTLKIRSTKLEDSAMYFCASTIADRGGVGYTFGSGTRLTVV.